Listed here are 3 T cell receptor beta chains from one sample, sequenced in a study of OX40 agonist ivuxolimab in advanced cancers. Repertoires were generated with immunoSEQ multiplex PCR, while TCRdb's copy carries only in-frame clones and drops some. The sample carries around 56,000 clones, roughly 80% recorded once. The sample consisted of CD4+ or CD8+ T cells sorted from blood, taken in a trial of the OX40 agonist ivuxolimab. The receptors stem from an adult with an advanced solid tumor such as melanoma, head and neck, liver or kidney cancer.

The CDR3 nucleotides are TGTGCCAGCTCACCTACCGGGACAGGGAAGAATGAAAAACTGTTTTTT. Its protein is CASSPTGTGKNEKLFF. The genes are TRBV18 and TRBJ1-4; 9 bases align to TRBD1. Germline V CDR1 and CDR2: KGHSH, LQKENI. Unmatched junction bases numbered 7, after V lost 3 bases and J lost 5 bases. This CDR3 contains 16 residues.

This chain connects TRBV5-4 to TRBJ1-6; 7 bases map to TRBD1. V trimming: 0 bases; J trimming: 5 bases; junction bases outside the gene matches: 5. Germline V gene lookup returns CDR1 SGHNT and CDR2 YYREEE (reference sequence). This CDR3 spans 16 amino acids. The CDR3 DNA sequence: TGTGCCAGCAGCTTGGGAGACAGGGCCAATAATTCACCCCTCCACTTT. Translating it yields CASSLGDRANNSPLHF.

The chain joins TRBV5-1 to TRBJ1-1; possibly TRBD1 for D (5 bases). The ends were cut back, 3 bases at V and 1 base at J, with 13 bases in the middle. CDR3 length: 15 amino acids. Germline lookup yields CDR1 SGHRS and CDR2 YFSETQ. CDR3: CASSSGDRQNTEAFF. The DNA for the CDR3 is TGCGCCAGCAGCTCTGGCGACAGACAGAACACTGAAGCTTTCTTT.